This passage covers 24 T cell receptor beta chains from one sample sequenced in a study of T cell responses to AZD1222 COVID-19 vaccine. Data came from immunoSEQ multiplex PCR; TCRdb stores just in-frame clones and leaves some out. The data show tens of thousands of clones, roughly 88% seen once. The source was peripheral blood, collected on day 0 of MenACWY control vaccination. The receptors originated from an adult in good health.

The chain is built from TRBV7-3 and TRBJ2-7; D is unresolved. In germline, CDR1 is SGHTA, CDR2 FQGTGA. The CDR3 totals 11 residues. Trimming removed 8 bases from V and 7 bases from J, with 12 bases in between. CDR3 in amino acids: CASLTGQEQYF. CDR3 sequence (DNA): TGTGCCAGCCTTACTGGGCAGGAGCAGTACTTC.

The V and J genes are TRBV6-5 and TRBJ1-2; D remains unclear. Trimming removed 0 bases from V and 6 bases from J, with 14 bases in between. CDR1 and CDR2 (germline): MNHEY, SVGAGI. The CDR3 contains 15 residues. The CDR3 is CASSYSEGSGNGYTF. In DNA, the CDR3 is TGTGCCAGCAGTTACTCGGAAGGGTCCGGGAATGGCTACACCTTC.

This sequence joins TRBV9 and TRBJ2-3, with TRBD2 matching 7 bases. Germline loops: CDR1 SGDLS, CDR2 YYNGEE. The CDR3 is 14 amino acids. Trimming at V came to 4 bases and at J to 0 bases, leaving 2 bases not matched to a gene. The CDR3: CASSSSGSTDTQYF. As DNA, the CDR3 is TGTGCCAGCAGCTCTAGCGGAAGCACAGATACGCAGTATTTT.

This chain connects TRBV7-9 to TRBJ1-1; 7 bases line up with TRBD1. V was pared by 2 bases and J by 4 bases, with 1 base of the junction left unmatched. This CDR3 has 13 amino acids. Germline V gene data show CDR1 as SEHNR and CDR2 as FQNEAQ (reference sequence). CDR3 coding DNA: TGTGCCAGCAGCTTAACAGGGGCCACTGAAGCTTTCTTT. Translating gives CASSLTGATEAFF.

This chain links TRBV3-1 (or the pseudogene TRBV3-2) with TRBJ2-3, with 9 bases lining up with TRBD2. CDR1 LGHDT and CDR2 YNNKEL come from the germline V gene (reference sequence). With V trimmed by 8 bases and J by 4 bases, 10 bases remained unmatched. The CDR3 sequence is 15 residues long. In DNA, the CDR3 is TGTGCCAGCTCCACACCGGGACTAGCAGCAGATACGCAGTATTTT. Its translation is CASSTPGLAADTQYF.

The V gene is TRBV19, the J gene TRBJ1-1; unclear D gene. Germline values: CDR1 LNHDA, CDR2 SQIVND (reference sequence). This CDR3 spans 13 amino acids. V lost 3 bases, J lost 0 bases, and 5 bases lay in between. In DNA form, the CDR3 reads TGTGCCAGTAGTATTAACATGAACACTGAAGCTTTCTTT. Translated, it gives CASSINMNTEAFF.

DNA for the CDR3: TGTGCCAGCAGCTTAGAGACAGGGAACCTCCTGTTAAGAGGCTACACCTTC. It translates to CASSLETGNLLLRGYTF. The V gene is TRBV7-2, the J gene TRBJ1-2; 7 bases map to TRBD1. J lost 8 bases, V lost 1 base, and 16 bases had no gene match. The CDR3 is made up of 17 amino acids. Germline assignment: CDR1 SGHTA and CDR2 FQGNSA.

The chain links TRBV5-4 to TRBJ2-3; 7 nucleotides align to TRBD2. After removal of 5 bases from V and 7 bases from J, the junction contained 16 bases not matched to a gene. This CDR3 comprises 16 residues. Germline V gene lookup returns CDR1 SGHNT and CDR2 YYREEE (reference sequence). The CDR3 coding sequence is TGTGCCAGCAGGGATGGGGGGGGTAGCCCCGGTAATACGCAGTATTTT. The encoded protein is CASRDGGGSPGNTQYF.

The chain is built from TRBV9 and TRBJ1-4; D unclear. V was shortened by 0 bases and J by 5 bases, with 11 bases between the two germline ends. The germline gives CDR1 SGDLS, CDR2 YYNGEE. This CDR3 has 15 amino acids. The CDR3 here is CASSVDSGSNEKLFF. The CDR3 DNA is TGTGCCAGCAGCGTAGATAGCGGATCCAATGAAAAACTGTTTTTT. Variable domain in full (rest from reference TRBV9 and TRBJ1-4): DSGVTQTPKHLITATGQRVTLRCSPRSGDLSVYWYQQSLDQGLQFLIQYYNGEERAKGNILERFSAQQFPDLHSELNLSSLELGDSALYFCASSVDSGSNEKLFFGSGTQLSVL.

The chain uses TRBV19 and TRBJ2-1, with 8 nucleotides matching TRBD1. The CDR3 consists of 14 residues. V lost 7 bases and J lost 6; bases outside the gene matches: 8. Germline CDR1 reads LNHDA; CDR2 reads SQIVND (reference sequence). The CDR3 nucleotides read TGTGCCAGTAACGACAGGGGAACGGGCAATGAGCAGTTCTTC. Translating gives CASNDRGTGNEQFF. The complete variable domain, with remaining parts taken from reference TRBV19 and TRBJ2-1, reads DGGITQSPKYLFRKEGQNVTLSCEQNLNHDAMYWYRQDPGQGLRLIYYSQIVNDFQKGDIAEGYSVSREKKESFPLTVTSAQKNPTAFYLCASNDRGTGNEQFFGPGTRLTVL.

The chain links TRBV5-1 to TRBJ2-3; D is undetermined. The V end lost 0 bases, the J end lost 5 bases, and 7 bases lay between the germline ends. The CDR3 is 13 residues long. Germline V lookup: CDR1 SGHRS, CDR2 YFSETQ. DNA for the CDR3: TGCGCCAGCAGCTTGGGGGTTGGAGATACGCAGTATTTT. Translating gives CASSLGVGDTQYF.

In its sample, this clone was seen once. This sequence joins TRBV11-2 and TRBJ2-7; D uncertain. CDR1 SGHAT and CDR2 FQNNGV come from the germline V gene. The CDR3 has 15 residues. V was clipped by 2 bases and J by 0 bases, with 11 bases between them. This chain's CDR3 is CASSLLLPGSYEQYF. The CDR3 region has the DNA TGTGCCAGCAGCTTACTACTGCCCGGCTCCTACGAGCAGTACTTC.

The chain joins TRBV6-5 to TRBJ2-7; the D is unclear. V shed 4 bases and J shed 0 bases, with 7 bases lying between them. This CDR3 is built from 13 residues. CDR1 MNHEY and CDR2 SVGAGI come from the germline V gene. CDR3 residues: CASSFTDSYEQYF. The CDR3 coding sequence is TGTGCCAGCAGTTTCACGGACTCCTACGAGCAGTACTTC.

This clone came up a few times. The chain joins TRBV10-3 to TRBJ2-3; 12 bases line up with TRBD2. Losses at the gene ends were 6 bases for V and 6 bases for J; bases not matched to a gene: 7. This CDR3 comprises 15 residues. Germline CDR1 and CDR2: ENHRY and SYGVKD. The CDR3: CAIRQTSGGRDTQYF. CDR3 nucleotides: TGTGCCATCAGGCAGACTAGCGGGGGACGGGATACGCAGTATTTT.

V is TRBV21-1 and J is TRBJ1-6; the table names TRBD1, a call not compared with the DNA. TRBV21-1 is a documented pseudogene. The CDR3 spans 14 residues. For the CDR3, the DNA is TGTGCCAGCAGCAAACAGGGGGATAATTCACCCCTCCACTTT. Its protein product is CASSKQGDNSPLHF.

The chain is built from TRBV24-1 and TRBJ2-5; D possibly matches TRBD1 or TRBD2 (5 bases each). This CDR3 has 15 residues. Germline V gives CDR1 KGHDR, CDR2 SFDVKD. V was clipped by 7 bases and J by 1 base, with 15 bases between them. Written as DNA, the CDR3 is TGTGCCACCAGAAAGGGGACCCTGGTCCAAGAGACCCAGTACTTC. It is translated as CATRKGTLVQETQYF.

The chain couples TRBV19 to TRBJ2-7; 15 bases map to TRBD2. CDR3 length: 17 residues. V trimming: 4 bases; J trimming: 1 base; junction bases outside the gene matches: 5. Germline lookup yields CDR1 LNHDA and CDR2 SQIVND (reference sequence). CDR3: CASSRTSGGAESYEQYF. In DNA, the CDR3 is TGTGCCAGTAGTAGGACTAGCGGGGGGGCCGAGTCCTACGAGCAGTACTTC.

This chain connects TRBV7-2 to TRBJ2-7, with 9 bases identical to TRBD1. The V segment lost 5 bases and the J segment 3 bases; nucleotides outside the gene matches: 17. Germline loops: CDR1 SGHTA, CDR2 FQGNSA. The CDR3 spans 18 residues. This CDR3 reads CASSGRQGDAIFLYEQYF. CDR3 DNA sequence: TGTGCCAGCAGCGGGAGACAGGGGGATGCCATTTTTCTCTACGAGCAGTACTTC.

This clone was seen a single time. In DNA form, the CDR3 reads TGTGCCAGCAGCCAAGATCGAGGGGAGCAGTTCTTC. Translated: CASSQDRGEQFF. This chain connects TRBV3-1 (or the pseudogene TRBV3-2) to TRBJ2-1; TRBD2 might be the D (5 bases). CDR3 size: 12 residues. Germline V gives CDR1 LGHDT, CDR2 YNNKEL (reference sequence). The V and J ends lost 0 bases and 10 bases respectively, with 7 bases between them.

This clone was observed a single time. V gene TRBV7-2 combines with J gene TRBJ1-1, with a weak D call TRBD1 (6 bases). V was pared by 7 bases and J by 6 bases, with 18 bases between. CDR3 length equals 14 residues. Germline loops: CDR1 SGHTA, CDR2 FQGNSA. CDR3 loop: CASNDLGGFPEAFF. CDR3 in DNA: TGTGCCAGCAATGACTTAGGGGGGTTCCCTGAAGCTTTCTTT.

V and J are TRBV6-6 and TRBJ1-2; D perhaps matches TRBD1 (5 bases). V was trimmed by 2 bases and J by 2 bases, leaving 15 bases between them. This CDR3 spans 16 amino acids. Germline CDR1 reads MNHNY; CDR2 reads SVGAGI (reference sequence). In DNA form, the CDR3 reads TGTGCCAGCAGTTACCCAGAACCTCAGGGAAACTATGGCTACACCTTC. This codes for CASSYPEPQGNYGYTF.

The chain employs TRBV27 and TRBJ2-7; no definite D call. The CDR3 contains 11 residues. V lost 5 bases and J lost 4, with 6 bases in between. Per the germline V gene, CDR1 is MNHEY and CDR2 is SMNVEV (reference sequence). CDR3: CASSGDYEQYF. In nucleotides, the CDR3 is TGTGCCAGCAGTGGAGATTACGAGCAGTACTTC.

J is TRBJ2-1 and V is TRBV3-1 (or the pseudogene TRBV3-2), with TRBD1 as a possible D gene (5 bases). This CDR3 has 15 amino acids. CDR1 and CDR2 (germline): LGHDT, YNNKEL (reference sequence). Trimming took 3 bases from V and 4 from J, leaving 13 bases between them. In DNA form, the CDR3 reads TGTGCCAGCAGCCATGGTCCCCAGGGTTACAATGAGCAGTTCTTC. Amino acids: CASSHGPQGYNEQFF.

As DNA, the CDR3 is TGTGCCAGCACCCCCCCCGGCTTGGCAGGAGCCTATAGCAATCAGCCCCAGCATTTT. Its translation is CASTPPGLAGAYSNQPQHF. V is TRBV9 and J is TRBJ1-5; no definite D call. Germline values: CDR1 SGDLS, CDR2 YYNGEE. The CDR3 is made up of 19 amino acids. V dropped 6 bases and J dropped 0 bases, with 25 bases sitting between them.